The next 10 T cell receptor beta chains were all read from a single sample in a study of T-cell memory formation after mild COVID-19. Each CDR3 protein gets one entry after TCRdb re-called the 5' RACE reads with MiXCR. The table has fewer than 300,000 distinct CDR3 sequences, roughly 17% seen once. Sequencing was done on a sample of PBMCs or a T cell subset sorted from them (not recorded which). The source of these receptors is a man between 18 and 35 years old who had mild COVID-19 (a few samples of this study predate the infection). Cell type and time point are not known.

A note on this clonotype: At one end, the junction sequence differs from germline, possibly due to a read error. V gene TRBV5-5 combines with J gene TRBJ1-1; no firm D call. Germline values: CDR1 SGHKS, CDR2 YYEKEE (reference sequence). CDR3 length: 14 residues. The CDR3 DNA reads TGTGCCAGCAGCCCGGTTCTGAGGAACGCTGAAGCTTTCTTT. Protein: CASSPVLRNAEAFF.

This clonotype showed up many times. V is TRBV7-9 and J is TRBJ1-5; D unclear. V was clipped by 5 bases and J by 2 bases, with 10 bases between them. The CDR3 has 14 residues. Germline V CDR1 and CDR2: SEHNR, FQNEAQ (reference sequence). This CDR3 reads CASSTAGGNQPQHF. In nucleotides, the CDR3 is TGTGCCAGCAGCACCGCGGGCGGCAATCAGCCCCAGCATTTT.

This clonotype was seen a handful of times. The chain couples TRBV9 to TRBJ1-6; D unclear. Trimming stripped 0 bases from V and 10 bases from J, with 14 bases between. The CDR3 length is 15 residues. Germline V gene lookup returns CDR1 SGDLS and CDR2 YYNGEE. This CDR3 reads CASSVDYGEFSPLHF. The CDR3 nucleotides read TGTGCCAGCAGCGTAGATTACGGGGAATTCTCACCCCTCCACTTT.

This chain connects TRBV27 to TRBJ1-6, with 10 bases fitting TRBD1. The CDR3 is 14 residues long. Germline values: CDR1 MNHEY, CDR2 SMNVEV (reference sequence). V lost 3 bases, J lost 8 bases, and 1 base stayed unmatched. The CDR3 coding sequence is TGTGCCAGCAGTTTGGGACAGGGGTATTCACCCCTCCACTTT. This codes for CASSLGQGYSPLHF.

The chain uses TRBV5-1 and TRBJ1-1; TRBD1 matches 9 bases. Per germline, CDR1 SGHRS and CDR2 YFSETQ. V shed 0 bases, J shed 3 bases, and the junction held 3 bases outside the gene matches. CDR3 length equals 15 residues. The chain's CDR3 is CASSLDGTGHTEAFF. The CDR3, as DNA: TGCGCCAGCAGCTTGGACGGGACAGGGCACACTGAAGCTTTCTTT. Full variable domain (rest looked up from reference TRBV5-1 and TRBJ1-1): KAGVTQTPRYLIKTRGQQVTLSCSPISGHRSVSWYQQTPGQGLQFLFEYFSETQRNKGNFPGRFSGRQFSNSRSEMNVSTLELGDSALYLCASSLDGTGHTEAFFGQGTRLTVV.

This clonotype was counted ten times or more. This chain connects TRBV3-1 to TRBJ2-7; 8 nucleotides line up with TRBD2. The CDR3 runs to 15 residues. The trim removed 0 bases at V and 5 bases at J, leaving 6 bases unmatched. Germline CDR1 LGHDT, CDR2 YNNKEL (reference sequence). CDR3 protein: CASSQEAGGYHEQYF. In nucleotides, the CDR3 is TGTGCCAGCAGCCAAGAGGCGGGGGGTTACCACGAGCAGTACTTC.

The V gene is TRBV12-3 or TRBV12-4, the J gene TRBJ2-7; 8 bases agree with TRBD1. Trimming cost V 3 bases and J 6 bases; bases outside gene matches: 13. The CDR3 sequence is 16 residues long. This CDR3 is CASSLGRGLPLGEQYF. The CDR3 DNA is TGTGCCAGCAGTTTGGGCAGGGGGCTCCCCCTAGGCGAGCAGTACTTC.

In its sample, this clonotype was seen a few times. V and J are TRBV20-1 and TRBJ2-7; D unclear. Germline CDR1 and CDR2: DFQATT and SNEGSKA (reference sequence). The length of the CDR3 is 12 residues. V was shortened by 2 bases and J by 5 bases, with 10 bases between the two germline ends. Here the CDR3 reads CSARNLGHEQYF. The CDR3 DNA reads TGCAGTGCTAGAAACCTAGGGCACGAGCAGTACTTC.

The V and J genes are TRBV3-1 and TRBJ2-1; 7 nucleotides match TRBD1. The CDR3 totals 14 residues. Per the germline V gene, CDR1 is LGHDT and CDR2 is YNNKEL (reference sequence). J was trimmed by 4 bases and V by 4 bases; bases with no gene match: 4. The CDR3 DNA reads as TGTGCCAGCAGCCTGAGGACAGGTTACAATGAGCAGTTCTTC. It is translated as CASSLRTGYNEQFF.

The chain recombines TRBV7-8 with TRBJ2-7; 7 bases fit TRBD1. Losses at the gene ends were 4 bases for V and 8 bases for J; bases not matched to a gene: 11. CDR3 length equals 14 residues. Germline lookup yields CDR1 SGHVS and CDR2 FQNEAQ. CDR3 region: CASSSARGLYQQYF. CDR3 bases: TGTGCCAGCAGCTCAGCCAGGGGGTTGTACCAGCAGTACTTC.